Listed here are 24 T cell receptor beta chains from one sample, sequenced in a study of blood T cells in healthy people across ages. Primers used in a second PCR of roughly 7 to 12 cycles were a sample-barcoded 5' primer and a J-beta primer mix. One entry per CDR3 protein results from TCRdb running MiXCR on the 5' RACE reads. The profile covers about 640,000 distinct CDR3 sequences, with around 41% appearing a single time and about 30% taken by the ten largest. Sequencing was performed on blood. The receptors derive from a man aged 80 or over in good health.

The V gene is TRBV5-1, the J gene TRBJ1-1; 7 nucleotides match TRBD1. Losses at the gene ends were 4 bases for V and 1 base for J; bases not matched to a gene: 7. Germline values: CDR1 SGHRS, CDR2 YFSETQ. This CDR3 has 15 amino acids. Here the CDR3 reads CASSPGQASNTEAFF. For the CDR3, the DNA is TGCGCCAGCAGCCCCGGACAGGCATCGAACACTGAAGCTTTCTTT.

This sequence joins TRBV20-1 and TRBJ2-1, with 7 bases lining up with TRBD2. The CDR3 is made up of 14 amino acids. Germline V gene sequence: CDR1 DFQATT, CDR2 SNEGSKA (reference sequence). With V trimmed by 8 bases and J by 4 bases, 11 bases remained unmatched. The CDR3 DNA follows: TGCAGTTCAACGGCAGCGGGGAAATACAATGAGCAGTTCTTC. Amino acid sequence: CSSTAAGKYNEQFF.

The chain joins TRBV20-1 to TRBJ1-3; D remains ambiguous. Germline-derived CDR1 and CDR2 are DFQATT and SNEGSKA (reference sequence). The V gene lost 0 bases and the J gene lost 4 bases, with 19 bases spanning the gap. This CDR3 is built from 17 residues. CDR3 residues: CSARDALRRAGGNTIYF. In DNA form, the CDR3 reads TGCAGTGCTAGAGACGCCCTCCGCCGGGCGGGGGGAAACACCATATATTTT.

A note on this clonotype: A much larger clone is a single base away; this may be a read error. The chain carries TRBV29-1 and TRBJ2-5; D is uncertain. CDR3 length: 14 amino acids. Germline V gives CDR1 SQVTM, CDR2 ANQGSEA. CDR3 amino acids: CSVQDPKARETQYF. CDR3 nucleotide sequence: TGCAGCGTTCAAGACCCGAAGGCCCGAGAGACCCAGTACTTC.

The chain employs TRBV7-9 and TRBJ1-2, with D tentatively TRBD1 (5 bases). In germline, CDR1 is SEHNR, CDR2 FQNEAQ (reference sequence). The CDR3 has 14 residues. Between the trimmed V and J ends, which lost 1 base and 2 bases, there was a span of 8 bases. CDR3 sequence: CASSLDSGNYGYTF. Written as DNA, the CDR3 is TGTGCCAGCAGCTTAGACTCAGGGAACTATGGCTACACCTTC. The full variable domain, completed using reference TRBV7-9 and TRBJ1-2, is DTGVSQNPRHKITKRGQNVTFRCDPISEHNRLYWYRQTLGQGPEFLTYFQNEAQLEKSRLLSDRFSAERPKGSFSTLEIQRTEQGDSAMYLCASSLDSGNYGYTFGSGTRLTVV.

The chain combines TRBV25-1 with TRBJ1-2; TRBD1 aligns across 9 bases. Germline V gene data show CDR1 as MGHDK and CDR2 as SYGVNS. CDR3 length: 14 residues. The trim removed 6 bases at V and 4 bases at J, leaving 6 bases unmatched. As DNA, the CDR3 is TGTGCCAGCAGGGCTACAGGGGGCGGCTATGGCTACACCTTC. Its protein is CASRATGGGYGYTF.

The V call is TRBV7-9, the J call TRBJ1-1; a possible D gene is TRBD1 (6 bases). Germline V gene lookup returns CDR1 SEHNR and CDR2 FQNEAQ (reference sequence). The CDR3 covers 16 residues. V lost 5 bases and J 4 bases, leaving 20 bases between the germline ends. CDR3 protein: CASSARDTLGSTEAFF. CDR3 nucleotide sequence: TGTGCCAGCAGCGCCCGGGACACCCTTGGGAGCACTGAAGCTTTCTTT.

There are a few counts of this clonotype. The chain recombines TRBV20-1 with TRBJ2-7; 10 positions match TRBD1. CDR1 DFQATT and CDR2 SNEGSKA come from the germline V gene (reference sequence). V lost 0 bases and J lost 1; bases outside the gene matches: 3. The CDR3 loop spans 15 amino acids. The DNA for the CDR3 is TGCAGTGCTAGAGATGACAGGGGGCCATCCTACGAGCAGTACTTC. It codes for CSARDDRGPSYEQYF.

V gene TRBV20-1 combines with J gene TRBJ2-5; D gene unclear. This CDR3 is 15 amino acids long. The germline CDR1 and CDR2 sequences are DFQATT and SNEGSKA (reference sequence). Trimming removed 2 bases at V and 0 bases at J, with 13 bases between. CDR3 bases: TGCAGTGCTAGAAATTACCCGGTTTACCAAGAGACCCAGTACTTC. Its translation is CSARNYPVYQETQYF.

The CDR3 region is CSAREYRQETQYF. CDR3 nucleotide sequence: TGCAGTGCTAGAGAGTATCGCCAAGAGACCCAGTACTTC. The chain recombines TRBV20-1 with TRBJ2-5; D gene ambiguous. CDR3 size: 13 residues. Trimming shortened V by 0 bases and J by 1 base, and 6 bases separated the two germline ends. CDR1 DFQATT and CDR2 SNEGSKA come from the germline V gene (reference sequence).

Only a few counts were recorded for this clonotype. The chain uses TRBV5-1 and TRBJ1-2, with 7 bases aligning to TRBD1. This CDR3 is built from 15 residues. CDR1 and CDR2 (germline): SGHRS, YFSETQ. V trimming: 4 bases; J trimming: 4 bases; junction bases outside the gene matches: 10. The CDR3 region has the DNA TGCGCCAGCAGCCCGGATGGGACAGTACGCTATGGCTACACCTTC. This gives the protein CASSPDGTVRYGYTF.

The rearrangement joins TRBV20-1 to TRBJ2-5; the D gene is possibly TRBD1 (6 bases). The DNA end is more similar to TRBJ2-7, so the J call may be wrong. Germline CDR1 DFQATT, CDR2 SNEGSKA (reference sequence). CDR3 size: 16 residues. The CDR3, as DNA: TGCAGTGCTAGAGGTAAGAAAGCGGAACAGGGCTACGAGCAGTACTTC. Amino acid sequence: CSARGKKAEQGYEQYF.

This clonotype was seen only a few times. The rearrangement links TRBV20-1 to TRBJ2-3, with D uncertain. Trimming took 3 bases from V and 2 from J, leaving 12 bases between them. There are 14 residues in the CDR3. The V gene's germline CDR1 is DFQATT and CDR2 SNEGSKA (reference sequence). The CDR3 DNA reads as TGCAGTGCTAGCGGCGACACTTACACAGATACGCAGTATTTT. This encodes CSASGDTYTDTQYF.

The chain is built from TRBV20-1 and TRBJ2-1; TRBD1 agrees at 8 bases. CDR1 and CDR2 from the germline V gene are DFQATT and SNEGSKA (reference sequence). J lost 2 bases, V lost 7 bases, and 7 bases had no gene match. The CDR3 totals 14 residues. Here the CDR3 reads CSGSRTGTYNEQFF. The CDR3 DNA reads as TGCAGTGGGTCCAGGACAGGGACCTACAATGAGCAGTTCTTC.

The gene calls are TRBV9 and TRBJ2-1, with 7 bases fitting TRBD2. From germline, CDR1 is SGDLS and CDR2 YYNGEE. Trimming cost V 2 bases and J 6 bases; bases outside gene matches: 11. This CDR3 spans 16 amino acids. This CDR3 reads CASSVGWREPPNEQFF. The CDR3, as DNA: TGTGCCAGCAGCGTGGGTTGGCGGGAGCCTCCCAATGAGCAGTTCTTC.

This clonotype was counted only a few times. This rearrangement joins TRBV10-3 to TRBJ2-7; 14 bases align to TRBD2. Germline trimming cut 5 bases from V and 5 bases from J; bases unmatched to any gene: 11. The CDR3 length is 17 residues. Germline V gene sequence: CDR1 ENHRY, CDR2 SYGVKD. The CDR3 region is CAISQGLAGGPQNEQYF. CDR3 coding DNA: TGTGCCATCAGTCAAGGACTAGCGGGGGGCCCACAGAACGAGCAGTACTTC.

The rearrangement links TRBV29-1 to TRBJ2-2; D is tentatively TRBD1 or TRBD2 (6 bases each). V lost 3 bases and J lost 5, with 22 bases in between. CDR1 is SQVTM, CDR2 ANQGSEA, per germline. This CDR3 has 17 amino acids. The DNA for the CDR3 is TGCAGCGTTGACCTCTCTGGGGGGCGTGGGAGGACCGGGGAGCTGTTTTTT. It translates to CSVDLSGGRGRTGELFF.

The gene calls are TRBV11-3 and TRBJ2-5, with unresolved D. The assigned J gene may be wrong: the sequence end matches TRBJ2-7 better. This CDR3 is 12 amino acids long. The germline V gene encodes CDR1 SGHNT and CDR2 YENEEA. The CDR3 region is CASNSDGYEQYF. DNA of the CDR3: TGTGCCAGCAACTCTGACGGTTACGAGCAGTACTTC.

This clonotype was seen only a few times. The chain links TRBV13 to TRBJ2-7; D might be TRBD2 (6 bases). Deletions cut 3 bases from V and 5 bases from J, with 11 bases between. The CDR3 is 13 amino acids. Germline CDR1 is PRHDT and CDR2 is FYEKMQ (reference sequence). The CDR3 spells CASSLEGIDEQYF. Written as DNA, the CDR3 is TGTGCCAGCAGCTTGGAGGGTATCGACGAGCAGTACTTC.

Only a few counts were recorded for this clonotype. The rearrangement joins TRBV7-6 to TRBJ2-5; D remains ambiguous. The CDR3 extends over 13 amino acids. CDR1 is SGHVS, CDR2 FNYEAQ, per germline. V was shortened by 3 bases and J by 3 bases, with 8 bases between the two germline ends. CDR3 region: CASSLGIEETQYF. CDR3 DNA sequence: TGTGCCAGCAGCTTGGGTATTGAAGAGACCCAGTACTTC.

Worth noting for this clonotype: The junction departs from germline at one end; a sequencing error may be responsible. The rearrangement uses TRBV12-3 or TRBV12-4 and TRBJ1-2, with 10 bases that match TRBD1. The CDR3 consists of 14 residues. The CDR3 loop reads CASSWTGGDYSYTF. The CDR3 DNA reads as TGTGCCAGCAGTTGGACAGGGGGGGACTATAGCTACACCTTC.

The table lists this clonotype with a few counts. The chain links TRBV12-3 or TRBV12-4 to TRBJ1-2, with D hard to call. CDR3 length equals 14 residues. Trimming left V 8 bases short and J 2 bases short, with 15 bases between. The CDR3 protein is CASALGGINYGYTF. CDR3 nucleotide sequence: TGTGCCAGCGCTCTGGGCGGAATAAACTATGGCTACACCTTC.

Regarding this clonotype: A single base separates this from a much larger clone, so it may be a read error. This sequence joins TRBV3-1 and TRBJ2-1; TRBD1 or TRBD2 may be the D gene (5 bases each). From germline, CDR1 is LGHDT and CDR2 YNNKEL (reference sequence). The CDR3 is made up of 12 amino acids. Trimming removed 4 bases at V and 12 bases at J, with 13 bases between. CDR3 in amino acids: CASSRGSGGQFF. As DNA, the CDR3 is TGTGCCAGCAGCCGGGGGTCAGGTGGGCAGTTCTTC.

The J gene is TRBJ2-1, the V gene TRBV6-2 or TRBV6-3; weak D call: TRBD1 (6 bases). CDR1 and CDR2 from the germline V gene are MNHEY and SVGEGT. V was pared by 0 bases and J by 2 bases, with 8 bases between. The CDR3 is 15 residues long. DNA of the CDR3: TGTGCCAGCAGTTACTCCGGGACAACCTACAATGAGCAGTTCTTC. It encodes CASSYSGTTYNEQFF.